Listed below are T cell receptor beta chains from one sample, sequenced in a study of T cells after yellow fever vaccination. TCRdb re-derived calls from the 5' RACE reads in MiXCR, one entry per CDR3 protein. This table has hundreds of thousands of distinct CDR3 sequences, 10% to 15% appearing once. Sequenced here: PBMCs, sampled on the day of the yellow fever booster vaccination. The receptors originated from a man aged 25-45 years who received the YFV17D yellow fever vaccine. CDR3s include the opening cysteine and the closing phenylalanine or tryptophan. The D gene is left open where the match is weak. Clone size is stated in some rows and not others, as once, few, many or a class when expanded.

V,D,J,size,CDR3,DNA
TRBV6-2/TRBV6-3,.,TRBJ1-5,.,CASSYLDSINQPQHF,TGTGCCAGCAGTTACCTGGACAGCATCAATCAGCCCCAGCATTTT
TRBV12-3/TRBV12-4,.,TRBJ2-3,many,CASIGRSTDTQYF,TGTGCCAGCATCGGACGGAGCACAGATACGCAGTATTTT
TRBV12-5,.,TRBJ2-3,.,CASGLVGGGTDTQYF,TGTGCTAGTGGTTTGGTAGGTGGGGGGACAGATACGCAGTATTTT
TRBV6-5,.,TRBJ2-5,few,CASSYISQGQETQYF,TGTGCCAGCAGTTACATATCGCAGGGCCAAGAGACCCAGTACTTC
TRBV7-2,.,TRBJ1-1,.,CASSLGSGLRTEAFF,TGTGCCAGCAGCTTAGGTTCTGGGTTGCGCACTGAAGCTTTCTTT
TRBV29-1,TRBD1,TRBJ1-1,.,CSAKGARDTEAFF,TGCAGCGCCAAGGGGGCAAGGGACACTGAAGCTTTCTTT
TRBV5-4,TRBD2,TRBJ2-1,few,CASSLGTSGALTWGEEQFF,TGTGCCAGCAGCTTGGGGACTAGCGGGGCTCTGACCTGGGGGGAAGAGCAGTTCTTC
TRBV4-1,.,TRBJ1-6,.,CASSQERSRGNSPLHF,TGCGCCAGCAGCCAAGAACGATCAAGGGGGAATTCACCCCTCCACTTT
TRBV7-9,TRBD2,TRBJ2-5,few,CASSRGGAQETQYF,TGTGCCAGCAGCCGCGGGGGAGCCCAAGAGACCCAGTACTTC
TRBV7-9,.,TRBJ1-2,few,CASSLAGFDYGYTF,TGTGCCAGCAGCTTAGCAGGGTTCGACTATGGCTACACCTTC
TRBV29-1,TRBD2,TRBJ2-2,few,CSAGGVAGLNTGELFF,TGCAGCGCCGGGGGGGTAGCGGGTCTGAACACCGGGGAGCTGTTTTTT
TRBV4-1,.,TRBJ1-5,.,CASSQAIASSNQPQHF,TGCGCCAGCAGCCAAGCGATCGCCTCTAGCAATCAGCCCCAGCATTTT
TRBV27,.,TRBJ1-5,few,CAVTCQPQHF,TGTGCCGTGACCTGTCAGCCCCAGCATTTT
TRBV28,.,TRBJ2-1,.,CASSPTIAVQFF,TGTGCCAGCAGTCCCACGATAGCCGTACAGTTCTTC
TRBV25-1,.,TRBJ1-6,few,CASSAGSYNSPLHF,TGTGCCAGCAGTGCTGGGTCCTATAATTCACCCCTCCACTTT
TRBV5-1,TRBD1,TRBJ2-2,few,CASSLGTVHPGELFF,TGCGCCAGCAGCCTCGGGACAGTGCATCCCGGGGAGCTGTTTTTT
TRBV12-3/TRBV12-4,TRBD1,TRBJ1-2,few,CASSFSGQGAWGYTF,TGTGCCAGCAGTTTTTCTGGTCAGGGGGCGTGGGGCTACACCTTC
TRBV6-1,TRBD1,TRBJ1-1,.,CASTGTGGNTEAFF,TGTGCCAGCACCGGGACAGGGGGCAACACTGAAGCTTTCTTT
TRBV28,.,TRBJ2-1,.,CASRTGNEQFF,TGTGCCAGTAGAACGGGCAATGAGCAGTTCTTC
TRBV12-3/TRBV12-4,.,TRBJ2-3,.,CASSFGVSRVDTQYF,TGTGCCAGCAGTTTTGGGGTGAGTCGGGTAGATACGCAGTATTTT
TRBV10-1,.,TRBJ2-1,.,CASSGIGISYNEQFF,TGCGCCAGCAGTGGCATCGGTATCTCCTACAATGAGCAGTTCTTC
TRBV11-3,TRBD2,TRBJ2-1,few,CASSGAGGLGEQFF,TGTGCCAGCAGCGGGGCGGGAGGGCTAGGTGAGCAGTTCTTC
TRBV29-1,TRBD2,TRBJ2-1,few,CSVVASGIDNEQFF,TGCAGCGTGGTGGCTAGCGGGATTGACAATGAGCAGTTCTTC